Sequencing of this TCR beta chain was carried out in a study of T cell repertoires in cytomegalovirus infection. About the research overall: Public TCR beta signatures provided an indication of both CMV infection and a matching HLA type. Overall study findings and caveats: What dominated the ex vivo response were HLA-C-restricted CMV-specific TCR beta clonotypes. Identification of carriers of CMV plus the relevant HLA was achieved through cumulative public TCR beta family frequency.

This clonotype was found a few times. Its cognate antigen is unknown. TCRdb reanalysed the reads using MiXCR and keeps one entry per CDR3 protein. The sample contains about 230,000 distinct CDR3 sequences, roughly 6.5% of which appear only once. V trimming: 4 bases; J trimming: 5 bases; junction bases outside the gene matches: 9. The CDR3 covers 14 residues. CDR1 is SQVTM, CDR2 ANQGSEA, per germline. This clonotype was obtained from a human donor in good health (CMV status not recorded). Some clones in this sample may be carry-over from other donors' samples. The source material was PBMCs. V usage is TRBV29-1 and J usage is TRBJ2-7; the match to TRBD1 covers 9 bases. The CDR3 nucleotides are TGCAGCGTTGCCCTGGGACAGGGTATCAACGAGCAGTACTTC. Translation gives CSVALGQGINEQYF.